Shown below are 24 T cell receptor beta chains from a single sample sequenced in a study of shared clonotypes between healthy human individuals. Sequencing was performed with immunoSEQ multiplex PCR; in TCRdb, only in-frame clones are kept and a portion is missing. The sample lists 2 million to 2.5 million clones, about 93% occurring once. CD45RO-negative, CCR7-selected cells formed the naive CD8 fraction, which excluded terminally differentiated effector memory CD45RA+ cells. The sample was naive CD8+ T cells from PBMCs. These receptors all stem from a man between 18 and 35 years old in good health. Some clones in this sample may be carry-over from other donors' samples.

J is TRBJ2-7 and V is TRBV7-8, with 8 bases aligning to TRBD1. Germline lookup yields CDR1 SGHVS and CDR2 FQNEAQ. The CDR3 is made up of 14 amino acids. Trimming took 4 bases from V and 4 from J; bases not matched to a gene: 6. In DNA, the CDR3 is TGTGCCAGCAGCTCCCGGGACAGGTTTTACGAGCAGTACTTC. It codes for CASSSRDRFYEQYF.

The chain uses TRBV6-1 and TRBJ1-3, with 7 bases lining up with TRBD1. CDR3 length equals 14 residues. The germline CDR1 and CDR2 sequences are MNHNS and SASEGT. After removal of 2 bases from V and 7 bases from J, the junction contained 5 bases not matched to a gene. The CDR3 here is CASSETARGNTIYF. The CDR3 nucleotides read TGTGCCAGCAGTGAAACGGCCAGGGGGAACACCATATATTTT.

The chain links TRBV14 to TRBJ2-5, with 8 positions matching TRBD1. CDR3 length: 16 residues. V shed 3 bases, J shed 2 bases, and the junction held 8 bases outside the gene matches. In germline, CDR1 is SGHDN, CDR2 FVKESK. CDR3 nucleotide sequence: TGTGCCAGCAGCCAGGGGGACAGGAGACAGCAAGAGACCCAGTACTTC. Protein sequence: CASSQGDRRQQETQYF.

The genes are TRBV6-6 and TRBJ2-3, with 8 bases lining up with TRBD2. The V gene's germline CDR1 is MNHNY and CDR2 SVGAGI (reference sequence). With V trimmed by 8 bases and J by 4 bases, 8 bases remained unmatched. The CDR3 covers 14 residues. CDR3 nucleotides: TGTGCCAGCCAGGAGCGGGAGTTCTCAGATACGCAGTATTTT. Residues: CASQEREFSDTQYF.

This chain links TRBV5-1 with TRBJ1-1; D is ambiguous. V gave up 3 bases and J gave up 3 bases, with 15 bases separating them. CDR3 length: 15 amino acids. Per germline, CDR1 SGHRS and CDR2 YFSETQ. CDR3 in DNA: TGCGCCAGCAGCTCTATTGGGAGGGCGGACACTGAAGCTTTCTTT. It translates to CASSSIGRADTEAFF.

This chain joins TRBV6-5 and TRBJ2-7, with 14 bases fitting TRBD2. V trimming: 8 bases; J trimming: 3 bases; junction bases outside the gene matches: 6. The CDR3 has 15 residues. Germline V lookup: CDR1 MNHEY, CDR2 SVGAGI. CDR3 loop: CASSLGLAGGYEQYF. CDR3 bases: TGTGCCAGCTCTTTAGGACTAGCGGGGGGCTACGAGCAGTACTTC.

The chain couples TRBV5-1 to TRBJ1-1, with TRBD1 identical over 8 bases. Germline CDR1 SGHRS, CDR2 YFSETQ. The CDR3 totals 13 residues. Germline trimming cut 9 bases from V and 1 base from J; bases unmatched to any gene: 5. The CDR3 nucleotides read TGCGCCACCTCGACAGGGGCGAACACTGAAGCTTTCTTT. The encoded protein is CATSTGANTEAFF.

The chain employs TRBV5-1 and TRBJ2-7; perhaps TRBD1 as D (5 bases). The CDR3 has 14 residues. V dropped 4 bases and J dropped 3 bases, with 14 bases sitting between them. The germline CDR1 and CDR2 sequences are SGHRS and YFSETQ. The CDR3 loop is CASSPTDSGYEQYF. The CDR3 region has the DNA TGCGCCAGCAGCCCAACAGACAGTGGCTACGAGCAGTACTTC.

V and J are TRBV11-2 and TRBJ2-1; D might be TRBD1 (5 bases). The ends were cut back, 1 base at V and 4 bases at J, with 14 bases in the middle. CDR1 SGHAT and CDR2 FQNNGV come from the germline V gene. CDR3 length: 16 residues. DNA of the CDR3: TGTGCCAGCAGCTTAGCGAGTGACAGAATATACAATGAGCAGTTCTTC. Its translation: CASSLASDRIYNEQFF.

The chain carries TRBV7-2 and TRBJ2-5; 7 positions match TRBD2. V gave up 7 bases and J gave up 2 bases; unmatched junction bases: 10. The CDR3 has 15 amino acids. The germline V gene has CDR1 SGHTA and CDR2 FQGNSA. In DNA form, the CDR3 reads TGTGCCAGCACCTCGGGGACTACAGTTCAAGAGACCCAGTACTTC. Translated: CASTSGTTVQETQYF.

This rearrangement joins TRBV7-9 to TRBJ2-5; D unresolved. The CDR3 is 15 amino acids. CDR1 is SEHNR, CDR2 FQNEAQ, per germline (reference sequence). Trimming pared 2 bases from V and 4 bases from J, leaving 14 bases between. The chain's CDR3 is CASSLNSWGGETQYF. The CDR3 region has the DNA TGTGCCAGCAGCTTAAATTCCTGGGGTGGAGAGACCCAGTACTTC.

The chain couples TRBV5-4 to TRBJ2-1; 12 nucleotides align to TRBD2. This CDR3 contains 16 residues. The germline CDR1 and CDR2 sequences are SGHNT and YYREEE (reference sequence). Trimming cost V 2 bases and J 14 bases; bases outside gene matches: 14. The CDR3 coding sequence is TGTGCCAGCAGCTTTCGGACTAGCGGGACCATCAATGGGGAGTTCTTC. Translation gives CASSFRTSGTINGEFF.

The rearrangement links TRBV28 to TRBJ1-2; D not certain. The V and J ends lost 5 bases and 3 bases respectively, with 19 bases between them. There are 16 residues in the CDR3. CDR1 MDHEN and CDR2 SYDVKM come from the germline V gene. CDR3 protein: CASSNLGISIYYGYTF. The DNA for the CDR3 is TGTGCCAGCAGTAACTTGGGCATTTCGATATACTATGGCTACACCTTC.

This clone was observed once. CDR3 in amino acids: CASSLEAHYEQYF. DNA for the CDR3: TGTGCCAGCAGCTTAGAGGCGCACTACGAGCAGTACTTC. The J gene is TRBJ2-7, the V gene TRBV7-9; D unclear. This CDR3 is built from 13 residues. Germline values: CDR1 SEHNR, CDR2 FQNEAQ (reference sequence). V gave up 1 base and J gave up 3 bases, with 7 bases separating them.

This clone appeared a single time. V gene TRBV28 combines with J gene TRBJ1-2; D may be TRBD1 (6 bases). Germline V CDR1 and CDR2: MDHEN, SYDVKM. This CDR3 is built from 14 residues. The V and J ends lost 5 bases and 2 bases respectively, with 12 bases between them. The CDR3 region is CASSPRTANYGYTF. The CDR3 region has the DNA TGTGCCAGCAGTCCCAGGACAGCCAACTATGGCTACACCTTC.

CDR3 amino acids: CASSRTGLNTEAFF. The CDR3 DNA reads TGTGCCAGCAGCAGGACAGGGTTGAACACTGAAGCTTTCTTT. This chain connects TRBV7-2 to TRBJ1-1; TRBD1 aligns across 8 bases. J lost 0 bases, V lost 5 bases, and 2 bases had no gene match. The CDR3 runs to 14 residues. Per the germline V gene, CDR1 is SGHTA and CDR2 is FQGNSA.

This clone was seen only once. The gene calls are TRBV9 and TRBJ2-7; 10 nucleotides agree with TRBD2. V was clipped by 4 bases and J by 0 bases; unmatched bases: 7. CDR3 size: 16 residues. CDR1 and CDR2 from the germline V gene are SGDLS and YYNGEE. The DNA for the CDR3 is TGTGCCAGCAGCCCCCCCGGGACTAGCGTCTCCTACGAGCAGTACTTC. This gives the protein CASSPPGTSVSYEQYF.

The V gene is TRBV27, the J gene TRBJ2-7; maybe TRBD2 (6 bases). The germline gives CDR1 MNHEY, CDR2 SMNVEV (reference sequence). The CDR3 runs 13 residues. The germline V and J ends were trimmed by 8 bases and 1 base, with 12 bases remaining between them. The CDR3 DNA sequence: TGTGCCAGCCGGATCGGAGGGTCCTACGAGCAGTACTTC. It specifies CASRIGGSYEQYF.

The gene calls are TRBV13 and TRBJ2-7; D possibly corresponds to TRBD1 (6 bases). This CDR3 has 13 residues. Germline V gene sequence: CDR1 PRHDT, CDR2 FYEKMQ (reference sequence). Trimming took off 1 base at V and 2 bases at J, with 6 bases between the two ends. The DNA for the CDR3 is TGTGCCAGCAGCTTAGCAGGGGCCTACGAGCAGTACTTC. Amino acids: CASSLAGAYEQYF.

The V gene is TRBV6-5, the J gene TRBJ2-1; no firm D call. The V and J ends lost 0 bases and 6 bases respectively, with 9 bases between them. The CDR3 runs to 14 residues. Per the germline V gene, CDR1 is MNHEY and CDR2 is SVGAGI. The CDR3 sequence: CASSYSIGSNEQFF. The DNA for the CDR3 is TGTGCCAGCAGTTACTCTATAGGTTCCAATGAGCAGTTCTTC.

V and J are TRBV4-3 and TRBJ2-1; D unresolved. The V end lost 1 base, the J end lost 2 bases, and 18 bases lay between the germline ends. The CDR3 spans 18 residues. The germline gives CDR1 LGHNA, CDR2 YSLEER. For the CDR3, the DNA is TGCGCCAGCAGCCAAGTTAAGCGCGGACCCCCGCCCTACAATGAGCAGTTCTTC. It translates to CASSQVKRGPPPYNEQFF.

This clone was observed a single time. This chain uses TRBV19 with TRBJ2-7, with TRBD1 matching 7 bases. V lost 9 bases to trimming and J lost 7 bases; unmatched junction nucleotides: 15. Germline CDR1 and CDR2: LNHDA and SQIVND (reference sequence). The CDR3 length is 14 residues. CDR3 residues: CASRPDRDQNEQYF. The CDR3, as DNA: TGTGCCAGCCGACCCGACAGGGACCAGAATGAGCAGTACTTC.

The gene calls are TRBV5-5 and TRBJ2-7; 9 bases fit TRBD2. The V segment lost 2 bases and the J segment 6 bases; nucleotides outside the gene matches: 3. The germline CDR1 and CDR2 sequences are SGHKS and YYEKEE (reference sequence). This CDR3 spans 13 amino acids. The CDR3 loop is CASSFLTSGEQYF. DNA of the CDR3: TGTGCCAGCAGCTTTCTGACTAGCGGCGAGCAGTACTTC.

The chain uses TRBV4-1 and TRBJ2-2, with D maybe TRBD1 (5 bases). CDR3 length: 14 residues. V lost 1 base and J lost 5, with 8 bases in between. In germline, CDR1 is MGHRA, CDR2 YSYEKL. The CDR3 DNA reads as TGCGCCAGCAGCCAAGCAGGGCCAACCGGGGAGCTGTTTTTT. As protein: CASSQAGPTGELFF.